These 20 T cell receptor beta chains came from one sample sequenced in a study of HIV-infected patients and healthy controls. Alpha and beta constant-region primers primed reverse transcription of 500 to 550 ng RNA. Alpha and beta chain libraries were made separately by chain-specific third strand synthesis with multiplexing indices. TCRdb called the 5' RACE reads again in MiXCR, with one record for every CDR3 protein. The sample consists of about 6,000 distinct CDR3 sequences, about 9.4% of them appearing once. Whole blood was used without fractionation, so all unsorted peripheral T cells were included. The source material was blood, sampled before antiretroviral therapy. Receptors originate from an adult with HIV infection.

This clonotype ranks as medium-sized. The chain combines TRBV20-1 with TRBJ1-4, with D unresolved. Trimming pared 0 bases from V and 8 bases from J, leaving 16 bases between. Germline values: CDR1 DFQATT, CDR2 SNEGSKA (reference sequence). This CDR3 is 15 amino acids long. The chain's CDR3 is CSARDLGGGPEKLFF. CDR3 nucleotides: TGCAGTGCTAGAGATCTAGGAGGTGGGCCGGAAAAACTGTTTTTT.

This clonotype was observed many times. The chain has TRBV20-1 and TRBJ2-1, with unresolved D. The germline V gene encodes CDR1 DFQATT and CDR2 SNEGSKA (reference sequence). The CDR3 runs 15 residues. The germline V and J ends were trimmed by 5 bases and 7 bases, with 21 bases remaining between them. The CDR3 sequence is CSAQWQAALWNEQFF. The CDR3 region has the DNA TGCAGTGCTCAGTGGCAGGCCGCCCTGTGGAATGAGCAGTTCTTC.

By share of the sample, this clonotype is medium-sized. The V call is TRBV11-2, the J call TRBJ2-7, with unresolved D. Germline CDR1 SGHAT, CDR2 FQNNGV. V shed 7 bases and J shed 7 bases, with 17 bases lying between them. The CDR3 totals 13 residues. The CDR3 spells CASNPNRQVEQYF. The CDR3 DNA is TGTGCCAGCAACCCAAATAGGCAGGTTGAGCAGTACTTC.

This clonotype is medium-sized in the sample. J is TRBJ1-3 and V is TRBV6-5; D is undetermined. The CDR3 is made up of 15 amino acids. Germline V gene lookup returns CDR1 MNHEY and CDR2 SVGAGI. V was clipped by 8 bases and J by 2 bases, with 16 bases between them. The chain's CDR3 is CASAPMGEAGNTIYF. Written as DNA, the CDR3 is TGTGCCAGCGCTCCCATGGGAGAGGCTGGAAACACCATATATTTT.

This clonotype is medium-sized by share. The chain is built from TRBV11-2 and TRBJ1-4; possibly TRBD1 for D (5 bases). Germline values: CDR1 SGHAT, CDR2 FQNNGV. The CDR3 spans 18 residues. Trimming took 0 bases from V and 2 from J, leaving 16 bases between them. CDR3 in amino acids: CASSLDRVRLNTNEKLFF. DNA of the CDR3: TGTGCCAGCAGCTTAGACAGGGTCCGGCTTAACACTAATGAAAAACTGTTTTTT.

The chain is built from TRBV11-2 and TRBJ1-2; possible D gene TRBD1, 5 bases. The CDR3 sequence is 12 residues long. CDR1 SGHAT and CDR2 FQNNGV come from the germline V gene. Trimming pared 7 bases from V and 5 bases from J, leaving 11 bases between. The CDR3 DNA is TGTGCCAGCACCTGGGCAGGGTATGGCTACACCTTC. Its protein product is CASTWAGYGYTF.

Judged by abundance, this clonotype is medium-sized. The rearrangement joins TRBV25-1 to TRBJ2-1; the match to TRBD2 covers 9 bases. The V gene's germline CDR1 is MGHDK and CDR2 SYGVNS. Trimming took 8 bases from V and 7 from J; bases not matched to a gene: 15. This CDR3 has 16 residues. This chain's CDR3 is CASGESLGGGVNEQFF. CDR3 DNA sequence: TGTGCCAGCGGCGAATCTCTCGGCGGGGGGGTTAATGAGCAGTTCTTC.

This clonotype came up many times. The chain links TRBV24-1 to TRBJ1-2; 7 bases fit TRBD1. The J segment lost 1 base and the V segment lost 1 base, leaving 2 bases of the junction unmatched. This CDR3 spans 15 amino acids. In germline, CDR1 is KGHDR, CDR2 SFDVKD. CDR3 bases: TGTGCCACCAGTGATTTCCGACAGGGTAACTATGGCTACACCTTC. It encodes CATSDFRQGNYGYTF.

The chain carries TRBV5-1 and TRBJ2-1, with no clear D. CDR3 length equals 14 residues. V was shortened by 1 base and J by 1 base, with 6 bases between the two germline ends. Germline V gives CDR1 SGHRS, CDR2 YFSETQ. The CDR3 sequence is CASSLFTSYNEQFF. The CDR3 nucleotides are TGCGCCAGCAGCTTGTTCACATCCTACAATGAGCAGTTCTTC.

This clonotype ranks as large. This chain connects TRBV5-4 to TRBJ2-3; 15 positions match TRBD2. The CDR3 extends over 18 amino acids. Germline assignment: CDR1 SGHNT and CDR2 YYREEE (reference sequence). Trimming cost V 4 bases and J 5 bases; bases outside gene matches: 11. In nucleotides, the CDR3 is TGTGCCAGCAGCGGAGGACTAGCGGGGGGGCCGTGGGAAGATACGCAGTATTTT. Protein: CASSGGLAGGPWEDTQYF.

The genes are TRBV18 and TRBJ2-5; D ambiguous. Germline V CDR1 and CDR2: KGHSH, LQKENI. The CDR3 consists of 11 residues. The V end was cut by 3 bases, the J end by 5 bases, with 4 bases between. CDR3 loop: CASSPSETQYF. In DNA form, the CDR3 reads TGTGCCAGCTCACCCTCGGAGACCCAGTACTTC.

This clonotype has ten or more counts. This chain joins TRBV5-4 and TRBJ1-1; TRBD1 is a possible D gene (5 bases). V lost 2 bases, J lost 1 base, and 9 bases lay in between. CDR3 length equals 14 residues. In germline, CDR1 is SGHNT, CDR2 YYREEE (reference sequence). DNA for the CDR3: TGTGCCAGCAGCTTAAAGGGGAGGAACACTGAAGCTTTCTTT. Protein product: CASSLKGRNTEAFF. Filled out from reference TRBV5-4 and TRBJ1-1, the complete variable domain reads ETGVTQSPTHLIKTRGQQVTLRCSSQSGHNTVSWYQQALGQGPQFIFQYYREEENGRGNFPPRFSGLQFPNYSSELNVNALELDDSALYLCASSLKGRNTEAFFGQGTRLTVV.

The table lists this clonotype with a few counts. The chain links TRBV5-4 to TRBJ1-3, with D possibly being TRBD1 (5 bases). CDR3 length equals 15 residues. Germline V gene data show CDR1 as SGHNT and CDR2 as YYREEE (reference sequence). The V and J ends lost 4 bases and 0 bases respectively, with 11 bases between them. CDR3 nucleotides: TGTGCCAGCAGCCCCAGGCAGGGCTCTGGAAACACCATATATTTT. Translation gives CASSPRQGSGNTIYF.

This clonotype counts as medium-sized. The J gene is TRBJ1-3, the V gene TRBV6-2 or TRBV6-3; a possible D gene is TRBD1 (5 bases). CDR1 is MNHEY and CDR2 is SVGEGT in the germline V gene. CDR3 length: 15 amino acids. The V end lost 6 bases, the J end lost 4 bases, and 16 bases lay between the germline ends. DNA of the CDR3: TGTGCCAGCAGCAACTCACCAGGGAACGGAAACACCATATATTTT. Its protein product is CASSNSPGNGNTIYF.

This clonotype was recorded many times. The chain joins TRBV6-5 to TRBJ2-1; the match to TRBD1 covers 12 bases. CDR1 is MNHEY, CDR2 SVGAGI, per germline. This CDR3 comprises 16 residues. Trimming at V came to 2 bases and at J to 5 bases, leaving 4 bases not matched to a gene. In DNA form, the CDR3 reads TGTGCCAGCAGTTACCTGGGACAGGGGGCGGACAATGAGCAGTTCTTC. Translating gives CASSYLGQGADNEQFF.

This clonotype is labeled as medium-sized. CDR3 coding DNA: TGTGCCAGCACGCGAGGTGCCACTGAAGCTTTCTTT. Translating it yields CASTRGATEAFF. This sequence joins TRBV12-3 or TRBV12-4 and TRBJ1-1; D uncertain. V lost 7 bases, J lost 4 bases, and 10 bases lay in between. CDR3 length: 12 residues.

In this sample, this clonotype is medium-sized. The CDR3 region is CASSTDTQYF. Here the CDR3 DNA reads TGTGCCAGCAGTACAGATACGCAGTATTTT. The gene calls are TRBV12-3 or TRBV12-4 and TRBJ2-3; no clear D gene. With 5 bases removed from V and 3 bases from J, the gap between germline ends came to 0 bases. The CDR3 runs to 10 residues.

This clonotype was counted a few times. V is TRBV7-9 and J is TRBJ2-1, with 7 bases aligning to TRBD1. The CDR3 has 17 amino acids. Germline lookup yields CDR1 SEHNR and CDR2 FQNEAQ (reference sequence). V lost 2 bases, J lost 4 bases, and 11 bases stayed unmatched. CDR3 amino acids: CASSLSRTGPTYNEQFF. CDR3 DNA sequence: TGTGCCAGCAGCTTATCCCGGACAGGTCCTACGTACAATGAGCAGTTCTTC.

This clonotype was counted ten times or more. The chain links TRBV3-1 to TRBJ2-2; D gene ambiguous. The CDR3 length is 16 residues. CDR1 LGHDT and CDR2 YNNKEL come from the germline V gene (reference sequence). Trimming removed 4 bases at V and 7 bases at J, with 19 bases between. CDR3 region: CASSRVADERVGELFF. The DNA for the CDR3 is TGTGCCAGCAGCCGAGTCGCCGACGAACGAGTCGGGGAGCTGTTTTTT.

Within the sample, this clonotype is medium-sized. This chain links TRBV3-1 with TRBJ2-1, with D perhaps matching TRBD1 (6 bases). This CDR3 comprises 13 residues. Germline CDR1 LGHDT, CDR2 YNNKEL (reference sequence). With 5 bases removed from V and 6 bases from J, the gap between germline ends came to 11 bases. The CDR3 DNA reads TGTGCCAGCAGCGCTGACAGGTTCAATGAGCAGTTCTTC. Translation gives CASSADRFNEQFF.